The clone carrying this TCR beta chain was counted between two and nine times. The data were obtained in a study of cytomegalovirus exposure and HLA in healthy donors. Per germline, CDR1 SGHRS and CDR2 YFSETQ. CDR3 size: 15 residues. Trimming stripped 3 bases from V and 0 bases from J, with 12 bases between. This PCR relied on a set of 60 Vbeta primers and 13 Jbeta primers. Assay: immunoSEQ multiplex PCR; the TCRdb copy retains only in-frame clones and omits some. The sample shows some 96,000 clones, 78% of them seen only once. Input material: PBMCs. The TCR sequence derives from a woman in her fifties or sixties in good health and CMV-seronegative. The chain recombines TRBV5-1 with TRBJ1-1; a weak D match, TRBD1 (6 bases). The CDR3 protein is CASSWVRGVNTEAFF. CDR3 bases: TGCGCCAGCAGCTGGGTCAGGGGAGTGAACACTGAAGCTTTCTTT.